This T cell receptor beta chain stems from a study of vaccination and CD4 T cells after COVID-19. Overall study findings and caveats: Reactive clonotype counts went from median around 20 after infection to roughly 40 after vaccination, nonsignificantly.

The study sequenced cultured CD4+ T cell DNA using the Oncomine TCR Beta short-read assay. CD4+ T cells were cultured, and genomic DNA was extracted from them. From the PCR reads, TCRdb called clonotypes with MiXCR, one entry per CDR3 protein. The sample contains 13,000 or so distinct CDR3 sequences, less than 45% of which appear only once. The CDR3 runs to 12 residues. V was pared by 1 base and J by 3 bases, with 3 bases between. Treatment given: 10-day PBMC culture with coronavirus spike peptide pools or control peptides (ViraFEST assay). In regard to this clonotype: Its antigen is not identified.

The clonotype was recovered from a human donor who had recovered from COVID-19. The chain has TRBV12-3 or TRBV12-4 and TRBJ2-5, with D hard to call. What was sequenced was CD4+ T cells from blood, cultured in vitro. The CDR3 loop reads CASSLEEETQYF. The CDR3 nucleotides are TGTGCCAGCAGTTTAGAGGAAGAGACCCAGTACTTC.